The rows below give T cell receptor beta chains drawn from one sample of a study of T cell responses to AZD1222 COVID-19 vaccine. Sequencing was performed with immunoSEQ multiplex PCR; in TCRdb, only in-frame clones are kept and a portion is missing. The repertoire holds roughly 160,000 clones, with about 91% as singletons. Sequencing was performed on peripheral blood, taken on day 0 of MenACWY control vaccination. These receptors originate from an adult in good health. CDR3s include the opening cysteine and the closing phenylalanine or tryptophan. The order of the fields is V gene, J gene, D gene, clone size, CDR3 protein, CDR3 DNA. The D gene is left open where the match is weak. Clone size appears in some rows only: once, few, many, or a class for an expanded clone.

v_gene: TRBV3-1/TRBV3-2
j_gene: TRBJ2-3
d_gene: -
abundance: -
CDR3aa: CASSLRGGPGRRPDTQYF
CDR3nt: TGTGCCAGCAGTCTCAGGGGGGGCCCAGGGAGGAGACCAGATACGCAGTATTTT

v_gene: TRBV4-2
j_gene: TRBJ2-1
d_gene: -
abundance: -
CDR3aa: CASSQVGFDEQFF
CDR3nt: TGTGCCAGCAGCCAAGTAGGATTCGATGAGCAGTTCTTC

v_gene: TRBV12-3/TRBV12-4
j_gene: TRBJ2-7
d_gene: -
abundance: -
CDR3aa: CASSLEGFDEQYF
CDR3nt: TGTGCCAGCAGTTTGGAGGGGTTCGACGAGCAGTACTTC

v_gene: TRBV19
j_gene: TRBJ2-3
d_gene: TRBD2
abundance: -
CDR3aa: CASSITSGGTDTQYF
CDR3nt: TGTGCCAGTAGTATAACTAGCGGGGGCACAGATACGCAGTATTTT

v_gene: TRBV3-1/TRBV3-2
j_gene: TRBJ1-3
d_gene: -
abundance: once
CDR3aa: CASSQDPAIGTIYF
CDR3nt: TGTGCCAGCAGCCAAGATCCGGCGATCGGCACCATATATTTT

v_gene: TRBV5-1
j_gene: TRBJ1-3
d_gene: -
abundance: once
CDR3aa: CASSPLQSSGNTIYF
CDR3nt: TGCGCCAGCAGCCCCCTACAGTCCTCTGGAAACACCATATATTTT

v_gene: TRBV11-2
j_gene: TRBJ2-7
d_gene: -
abundance: -
CDR3aa: CASRTGGSSYEQYF
CDR3nt: TGTGCCAGTAGGACCGGGGGAAGCTCCTACGAGCAGTACTTC

v_gene: TRBV11-2
j_gene: TRBJ2-1
d_gene: -
abundance: -
CDR3aa: CASSLLYEEGYEQFF
CDR3nt: TGTGCCAGCAGCTTACTCTACGAGGAAGGGTATGAGCAGTTCTTC

v_gene: TRBV6-5
j_gene: TRBJ2-1
d_gene: -
abundance: -
CDR3aa: CASSSPLYNEQFF
CDR3nt: TGTGCCAGCAGTTCGCCACTCTACAATGAGCAGTTCTTC

v_gene: TRBV13
j_gene: TRBJ2-5
d_gene: TRBD2
abundance: -
CDR3aa: CASSGGGRGGARAQYF
CDR3nt: TGTGCCAGCAGCGGCGGAGGGAGGGGCGGCGCTCGGGCCCAGTACTTC

v_gene: TRBV10-1
j_gene: TRBJ1-6
d_gene: TRBD1
abundance: -
CDR3aa: CASSESTPGTGGNNSPLHF
CDR3nt: TGCGCCAGCAGTGAGTCGACGCCCGGGACAGGGGGGAATAATTCACCCCTCCACTTT

v_gene: TRBV11-3
j_gene: TRBJ2-7
d_gene: TRBD1
abundance: few
CDR3aa: CASSRRTGSHEQYF
CDR3nt: TGTGCCAGCAGCCGAAGGACAGGCTCGCACGAGCAGTACTTC

v_gene: TRBV7-2
j_gene: TRBJ1-2
d_gene: -
abundance: few
CDR3aa: CASSLLGAAYGYTF
CDR3nt: TGTGCCAGCAGCCTCCTGGGGGCCGCCTATGGCTACACCTTC

v_gene: TRBV24-1
j_gene: TRBJ2-1
d_gene: TRBD2
abundance: once
CDR3aa: CATSAPPRLATYNEQFF
CDR3nt: TGTGCCACCAGTGCCCCTCCCAGACTAGCGACCTACAATGAGCAGTTCTTC

v_gene: TRBV6-5
j_gene: TRBJ1-5
d_gene: TRBD1
abundance: -
CDR3aa: CASRADRGLNQPQHF
CDR3nt: TGTGCCAGCAGAGCGGACAGGGGACTCAATCAGCCCCAGCATTTT

v_gene: TRBV5-1
j_gene: TRBJ2-6
d_gene: TRBD1
abundance: -
CDR3aa: CASSPGTGTGANVLTF
CDR3nt: TGCGCCAGCAGCCCCGGGACAGGGACTGGGGCCAACGTCCTGACTTTC

v_gene: TRBV7-9
j_gene: TRBJ2-7
d_gene: TRBD2
abundance: -
CDR3aa: CASSSPGALADTYEQYF
CDR3nt: TGTGCCAGCAGCTCCCCTGGGGCACTAGCGGACACCTACGAGCAGTACTTC

v_gene: TRBV29-1
j_gene: TRBJ2-7
d_gene: -
abundance: -
CDR3aa: CSVDVRNEQYF
CDR3nt: TGCAGCGTTGACGTAAGGAACGAGCAGTACTTC

v_gene: TRBV3-1/TRBV3-2
j_gene: TRBJ2-7
d_gene: -
abundance: -
CDR3aa: CASSQAQGAYEQYF
CDR3nt: TGTGCCAGCAGCCAAGCACAGGGCGCCTACGAGCAGTACTTC

v_gene: TRBV5-1
j_gene: TRBJ1-5
d_gene: -
abundance: -
CDR3aa: CASSAGSNSNQPQHF
CDR3nt: TGCGCCAGCAGCGCCGGGAGTAATAGCAATCAGCCCCAGCATTTT

v_gene: TRBV5-1
j_gene: TRBJ2-1
d_gene: -
abundance: -
CDR3aa: CASSLAIVDEQFF
CDR3nt: TGCGCCAGCAGCTTGGCCATCGTCGATGAGCAGTTCTTC

v_gene: TRBV12-5
j_gene: TRBJ1-5
d_gene: -
abundance: -
CDR3aa: CASGLSIDGTQHF
CDR3nt: TGTGCTAGTGGTTTATCCATAGACGGCACCCAGCATTTT

v_gene: TRBV28
j_gene: TRBJ1-4
d_gene: -
abundance: -
CDR3aa: CASSFLLTGSEKLFF
CDR3nt: TGTGCCAGCAGTTTTTTATTAACAGGCAGTGAAAAACTGTTTTTT

v_gene: TRBV7-9
j_gene: TRBJ2-2
d_gene: -
abundance: once
CDR3aa: CASTFPSGPGELFF
CDR3nt: TGTGCCAGCACCTTCCCATCCGGTCCCGGGGAGCTGTTTTTT

v_gene: TRBV5-1
j_gene: TRBJ2-5
d_gene: -
abundance: -
CDR3aa: CASSSGLAETQYF
CDR3nt: TGCGCCAGCAGCTCTGGCCTAGCAGAGACCCAGTACTTC

v_gene: TRBV18
j_gene: TRBJ1-1
d_gene: TRBD1
abundance: -
CDR3aa: CASSPHLDREAEAFF
CDR3nt: TGTGCCAGCTCACCACATTTGGACAGGGAGGCTGAAGCTTTCTTT

v_gene: TRBV15
j_gene: TRBJ2-7
d_gene: TRBD1
abundance: -
CDR3aa: CATSHGQGSYEQYF
CDR3nt: TGTGCCACCAGCCACGGACAGGGATCCTACGAGCAGTACTTC

v_gene: TRBV28
j_gene: TRBJ1-5
d_gene: -
abundance: -
CDR3aa: CASSRTSGIRGQPQHF
CDR3nt: TGTGCCAGCAGCCGCACCTCAGGGATACGCGGTCAGCCCCAGCATTTT

v_gene: TRBV5-1
j_gene: TRBJ1-2
d_gene: -
abundance: once
CDR3aa: CASSLGTAGDGYTF
CDR3nt: TGCGCCAGCAGCTTGGGGACAGCCGGGGATGGCTACACCTTC

v_gene: TRBV4-1
j_gene: TRBJ2-3
d_gene: TRBD1
abundance: -
CDR3aa: CASSPSWTGRTGTQYF
CDR3nt: TGCGCCAGCAGCCCCAGTTGGACAGGGAGGACTGGTACGCAGTATTTT

v_gene: TRBV29-1
j_gene: TRBJ2-7
d_gene: -
abundance: -
CDR3aa: CSAGTPNAYEQYF
CDR3nt: TGCAGTGCCGGGACACCCAATGCCTACGAGCAGTACTTC

v_gene: TRBV18
j_gene: TRBJ2-7
d_gene: -
abundance: -
CDR3aa: CASSPTISEQYF
CDR3nt: TGTGCCAGCTCACCGACTATAAGCGAGCAGTACTTC

v_gene: TRBV7-9
j_gene: TRBJ1-1
d_gene: -
abundance: -
CDR3aa: CASRAGHRNTEAFF
CDR3nt: TGTGCCAGCAGGGCGGGACACCGAAACACTGAAGCTTTCTTT

v_gene: TRBV7-9
j_gene: TRBJ1-1
d_gene: -
abundance: -
CDR3aa: CASSLETTEAFF
CDR3nt: TGTGCCAGCAGCTTGGAAACAACTGAAGCTTTCTTT

v_gene: TRBV6-5
j_gene: TRBJ1-4
d_gene: TRBD1
abundance: -
CDR3aa: CASSFAAGTGLEKLFF
CDR3nt: TGTGCCAGCAGTTTCGCCGCCGGGACAGGACTAGAAAAACTGTTTTTT

v_gene: TRBV6-2/TRBV6-3
j_gene: TRBJ1-2
d_gene: TRBD1
abundance: -
CDR3aa: CASSWGQTYGYTF
CDR3nt: TGTGCCAGCAGTTGGGGACAGACCTATGGCTACACCTTC

v_gene: TRBV7-8
j_gene: TRBJ1-1
d_gene: -
abundance: -
CDR3aa: CASSLEGGDTEAFF
CDR3nt: TGTGCCAGCAGCTTAGAGGGTGGAGACACTGAAGCTTTCTTT

v_gene: TRBV11-1
j_gene: TRBJ1-6
d_gene: TRBD1
abundance: -
CDR3aa: CASSLRDRGSPLHF
CDR3nt: TGTGCCAGCAGCCTCCGGGACAGGGGTTCACCCCTCCACTTT

v_gene: TRBV18
j_gene: TRBJ2-7
d_gene: TRBD1
abundance: -
CDR3aa: CASSPTGGYEQYF
CDR3nt: TGTGCCAGCTCACCGACAGGGGGCTACGAGCAGTACTTC

v_gene: TRBV5-1
j_gene: TRBJ2-1
d_gene: -
abundance: -
CDR3aa: CASSMARGTANEQFF
CDR3nt: TGCGCCAGCAGCATGGCCCGGGGCACGGCCAATGAGCAGTTCTTC

v_gene: TRBV9
j_gene: TRBJ2-1
d_gene: -
abundance: -
CDR3aa: CASSVGQQYNEQFF
CDR3nt: TGTGCCAGCAGCGTAGGGCAGCAATACAATGAGCAGTTCTTC

v_gene: TRBV11-3
j_gene: TRBJ2-3
d_gene: -
abundance: -
CDR3aa: CASSGPGEDTDTQYF
CDR3nt: TGTGCCAGCAGCGGGCCAGGGGAAGACACAGATACGCAGTATTTT

v_gene: TRBV28
j_gene: TRBJ2-4
d_gene: -
abundance: -
CDR3aa: CASSLTTPSGHIQYF
CDR3nt: TGTGCCAGCAGTTTAACCACCCCTTCGGGGCACATTCAGTACTTC